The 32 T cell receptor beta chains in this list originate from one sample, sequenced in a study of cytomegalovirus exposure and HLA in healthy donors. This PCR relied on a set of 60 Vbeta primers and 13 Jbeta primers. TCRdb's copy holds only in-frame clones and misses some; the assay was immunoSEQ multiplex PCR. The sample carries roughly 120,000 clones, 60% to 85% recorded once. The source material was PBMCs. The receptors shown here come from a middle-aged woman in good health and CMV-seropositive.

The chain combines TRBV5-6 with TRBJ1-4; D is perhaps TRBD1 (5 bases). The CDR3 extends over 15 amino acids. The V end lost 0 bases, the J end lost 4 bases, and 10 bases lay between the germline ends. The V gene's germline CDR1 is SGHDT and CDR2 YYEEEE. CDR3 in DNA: TGTGCCAGCAGCTTGGTACGCCAGGGTAATGAAAAACTGTTTTTT. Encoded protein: CASSLVRQGNEKLFF.

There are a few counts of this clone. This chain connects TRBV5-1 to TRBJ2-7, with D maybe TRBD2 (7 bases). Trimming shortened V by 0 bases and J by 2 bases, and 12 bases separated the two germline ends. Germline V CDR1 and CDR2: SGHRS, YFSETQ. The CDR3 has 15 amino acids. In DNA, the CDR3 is TGCGCCAGCAGCTTGGAGGGGGGGCTTACCTACGAGCAGTACTTC. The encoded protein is CASSLEGGLTYEQYF.

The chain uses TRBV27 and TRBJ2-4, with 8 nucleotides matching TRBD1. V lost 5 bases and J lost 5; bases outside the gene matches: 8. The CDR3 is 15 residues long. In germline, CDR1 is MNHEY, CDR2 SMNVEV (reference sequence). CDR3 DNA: TGTGCCAGCAGTACCCGACAGGGGAACCAAAACATTCAGTACTTC. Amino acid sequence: CASSTRQGNQNIQYF.

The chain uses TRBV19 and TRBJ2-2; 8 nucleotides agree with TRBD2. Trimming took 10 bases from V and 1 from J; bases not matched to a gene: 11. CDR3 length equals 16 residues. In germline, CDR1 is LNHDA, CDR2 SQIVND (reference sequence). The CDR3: CATQMGAGGNTGELFF. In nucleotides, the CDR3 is TGTGCCACCCAAATGGGGGCGGGAGGGAACACCGGGGAGCTGTTTTTT.

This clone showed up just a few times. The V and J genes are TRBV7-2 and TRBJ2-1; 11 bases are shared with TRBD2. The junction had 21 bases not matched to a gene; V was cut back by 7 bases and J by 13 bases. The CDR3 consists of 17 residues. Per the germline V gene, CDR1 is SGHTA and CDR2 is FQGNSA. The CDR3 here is CASTTRWVAGGPSGQFF. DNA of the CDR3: TGTGCCAGCACGACACGATGGGTAGCGGGGGGGCCGTCAGGCCAGTTCTTC.

DNA of the CDR3: TGTGCCAGCAGTTCGACAGGGCCGGGTGAGCAGTTCTTC. Translating it yields CASSSTGPGEQFF. The chain employs TRBV6-5 and TRBJ2-1, with 7 bases matching TRBD1. CDR1 and CDR2 (germline): MNHEY, SVGAGI. CDR3 size: 13 residues. With V trimmed by 4 bases and J by 9 bases, 6 bases remained unmatched.

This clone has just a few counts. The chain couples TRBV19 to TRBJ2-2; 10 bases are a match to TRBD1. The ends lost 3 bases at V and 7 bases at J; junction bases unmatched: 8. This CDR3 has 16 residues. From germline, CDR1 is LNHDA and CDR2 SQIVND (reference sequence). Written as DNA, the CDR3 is TGTGCCAGTAGTATCGTCCGGACAGGGGGAAGCGGGGAGCTGTTTTTT. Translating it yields CASSIVRTGGSGELFF.

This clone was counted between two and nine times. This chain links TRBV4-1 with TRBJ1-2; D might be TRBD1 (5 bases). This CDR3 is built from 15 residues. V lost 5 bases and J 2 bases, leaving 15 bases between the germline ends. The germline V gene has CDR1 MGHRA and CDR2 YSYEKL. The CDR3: CASSSPGRPNYGYTF. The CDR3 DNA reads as TGCGCCAGCAGCTCGCCAGGGAGGCCCAACTATGGCTACACCTTC.

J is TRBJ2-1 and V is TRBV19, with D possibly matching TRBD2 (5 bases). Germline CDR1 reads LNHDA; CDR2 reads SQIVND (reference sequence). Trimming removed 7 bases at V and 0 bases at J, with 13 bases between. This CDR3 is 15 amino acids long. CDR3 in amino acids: CASKVPGTSYNEQFF. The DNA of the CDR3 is TGTGCCAGTAAAGTTCCGGGAACCTCCTACAATGAGCAGTTCTTC.

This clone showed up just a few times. The CDR3 region is CSAEMRDRGYNEQFF. The CDR3 DNA is TGCAGCGCCGAAATGCGGGACAGGGGGTACAATGAGCAGTTCTTC. This chain connects TRBV29-1 to TRBJ2-1, with 11 bases fitting TRBD1. Trimming removed 7 bases from V and 4 bases from J; junction bases left unmatched: 9. Germline CDR1 SQVTM, CDR2 ANQGSEA. This CDR3 has 15 residues.

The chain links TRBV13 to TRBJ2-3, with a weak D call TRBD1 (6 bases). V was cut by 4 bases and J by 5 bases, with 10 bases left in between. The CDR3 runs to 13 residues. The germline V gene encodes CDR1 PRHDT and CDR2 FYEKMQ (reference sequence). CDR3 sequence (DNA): TGTGCCAGCAGCTCCCCAGGGGTAGATACGCAGTATTTT. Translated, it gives CASSSPGVDTQYF.

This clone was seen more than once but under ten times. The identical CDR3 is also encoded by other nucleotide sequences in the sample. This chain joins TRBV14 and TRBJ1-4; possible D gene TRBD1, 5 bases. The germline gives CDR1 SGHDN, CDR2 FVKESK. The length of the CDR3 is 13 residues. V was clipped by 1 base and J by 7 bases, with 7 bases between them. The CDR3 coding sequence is TGTGCCAGCAGCCAAGGACAGATTGAAAAACTGTTTTTT. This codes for CASSQGQIEKLFF.

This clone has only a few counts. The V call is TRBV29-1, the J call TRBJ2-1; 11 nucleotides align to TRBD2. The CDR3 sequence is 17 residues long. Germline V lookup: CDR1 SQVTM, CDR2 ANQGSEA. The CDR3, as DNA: TGCAGTTTCCGGGGCGGGCTAGCGGGGGGCTCCTACAATGAGCAGTTCTTC. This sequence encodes CSFRGGLAGGSYNEQFF.

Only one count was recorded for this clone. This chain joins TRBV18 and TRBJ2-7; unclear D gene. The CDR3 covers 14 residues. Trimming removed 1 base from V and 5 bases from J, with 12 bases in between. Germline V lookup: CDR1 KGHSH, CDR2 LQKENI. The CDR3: CASSPLTAGNEQYF. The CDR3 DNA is TGTGCCAGCTCACCACTTACAGCAGGCAACGAGCAGTACTTC.

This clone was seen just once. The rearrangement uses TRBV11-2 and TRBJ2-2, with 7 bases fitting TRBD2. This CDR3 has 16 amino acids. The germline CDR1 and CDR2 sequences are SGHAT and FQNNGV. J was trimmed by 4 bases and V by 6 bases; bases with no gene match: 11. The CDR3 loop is CASSPRRLAVTGELFF. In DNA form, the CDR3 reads TGTGCCAGCAGTCCCCGGCGCCTAGCGGTCACCGGGGAGCTGTTTTTT.

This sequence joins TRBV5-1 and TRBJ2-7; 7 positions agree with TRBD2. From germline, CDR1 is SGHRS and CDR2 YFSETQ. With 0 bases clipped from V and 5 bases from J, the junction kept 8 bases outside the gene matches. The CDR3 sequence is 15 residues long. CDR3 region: CASSLAVGGLHEQYF. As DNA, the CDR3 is TGCGCCAGCAGCTTGGCCGTGGGAGGGTTACACGAGCAGTACTTC.

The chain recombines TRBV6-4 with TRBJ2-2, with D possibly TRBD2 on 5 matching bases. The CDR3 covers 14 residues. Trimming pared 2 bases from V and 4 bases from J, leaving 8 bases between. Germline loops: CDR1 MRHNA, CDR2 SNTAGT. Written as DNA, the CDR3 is TGTGCCAGCAGTGACATGGAGGCCACCGGGGAGCTGTTTTTT. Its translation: CASSDMEATGELFF.

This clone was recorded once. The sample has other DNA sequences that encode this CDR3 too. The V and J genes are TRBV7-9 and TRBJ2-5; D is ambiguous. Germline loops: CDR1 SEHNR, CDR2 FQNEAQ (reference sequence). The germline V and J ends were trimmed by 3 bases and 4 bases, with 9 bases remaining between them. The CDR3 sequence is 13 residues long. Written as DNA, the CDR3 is TGTGCCAGCAGCTTTGGAAGAGGAGAGACCCAGTACTTC. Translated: CASSFGRGETQYF.

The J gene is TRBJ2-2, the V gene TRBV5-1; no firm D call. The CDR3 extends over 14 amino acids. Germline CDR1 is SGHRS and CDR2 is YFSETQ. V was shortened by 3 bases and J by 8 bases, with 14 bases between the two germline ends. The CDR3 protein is CASSSSPSTGELFF. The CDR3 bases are TGCGCCAGCAGCTCCTCACCCTCCACTGGGGAGCTGTTTTTT.

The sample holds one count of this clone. This CDR3 reads CASSSQGWQETQYF. The DNA for the CDR3 is TGTGCCAGCAGCTCCCAGGGATGGCAAGAGACCCAGTACTTC. V is TRBV7-9 and J is TRBJ2-5; possibly TRBD1 for D (5 bases). The V and J ends lost 4 bases and 2 bases respectively, with 11 bases between them. Germline V lookup: CDR1 SEHNR, CDR2 FQNEAQ (reference sequence). The CDR3 is 14 residues long. The full variable domain, with the rest looked up from reference TRBV7-9 and TRBJ2-5, is DTGVSQNPRHKITKRGQNVTFRCDPISEHNRLYWYRQTLGQGPEFLTYFQNEAQLEKSRLLSDRFSAERPKGSFSTLEIQRTEQGDSAMYLCASSSQGWQETQYFGPGTRLLVL.

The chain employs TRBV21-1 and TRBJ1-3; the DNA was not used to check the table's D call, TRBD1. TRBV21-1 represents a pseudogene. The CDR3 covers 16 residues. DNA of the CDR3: TGTGCCAGCAGCTCTTGGACAGCGTTGGGGGGAAACACCATATATTTT. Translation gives CASSSWTALGGNTIYF.

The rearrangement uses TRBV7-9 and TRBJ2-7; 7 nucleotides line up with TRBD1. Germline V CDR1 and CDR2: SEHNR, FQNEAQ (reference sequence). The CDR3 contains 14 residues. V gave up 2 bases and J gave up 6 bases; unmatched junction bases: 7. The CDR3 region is CASSLPGQGVEQYF. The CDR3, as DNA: TGTGCCAGCAGCTTACCCGGCCAGGGGGTCGAGCAGTACTTC.

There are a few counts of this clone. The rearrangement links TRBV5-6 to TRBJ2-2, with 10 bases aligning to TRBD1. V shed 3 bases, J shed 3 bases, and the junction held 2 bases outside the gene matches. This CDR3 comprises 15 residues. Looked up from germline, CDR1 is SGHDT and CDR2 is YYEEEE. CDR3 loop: CASSWGTGDTGELFF. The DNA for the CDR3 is TGTGCCAGCAGCTGGGGGACAGGGGACACCGGGGAGCTGTTTTTT.

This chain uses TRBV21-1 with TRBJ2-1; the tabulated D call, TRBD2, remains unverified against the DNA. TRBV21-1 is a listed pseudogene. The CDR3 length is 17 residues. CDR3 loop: CASSKEGLTSGKNEQFF. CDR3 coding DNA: TGTGCCAGCAGCAAAGAGGGGTTGACTAGCGGGAAGAATGAGCAGTTCTTC.

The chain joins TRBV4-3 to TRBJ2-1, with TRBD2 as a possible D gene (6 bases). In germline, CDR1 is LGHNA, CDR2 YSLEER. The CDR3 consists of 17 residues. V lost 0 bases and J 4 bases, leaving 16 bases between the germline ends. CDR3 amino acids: CASSQEVAAALYNEQFF. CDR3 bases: TGCGCCAGCAGCCAAGAAGTAGCGGCGGCCCTATACAATGAGCAGTTCTTC.

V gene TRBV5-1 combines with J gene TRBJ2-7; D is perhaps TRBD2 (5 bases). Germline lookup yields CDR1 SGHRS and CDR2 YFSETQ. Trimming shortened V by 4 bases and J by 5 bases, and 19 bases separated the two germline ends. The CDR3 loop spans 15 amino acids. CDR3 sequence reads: CASSLSLRDMDEQYF. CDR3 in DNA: TGCGCCAGCAGCCTCAGCCTCCGGGATATGGACGAGCAGTACTTC.

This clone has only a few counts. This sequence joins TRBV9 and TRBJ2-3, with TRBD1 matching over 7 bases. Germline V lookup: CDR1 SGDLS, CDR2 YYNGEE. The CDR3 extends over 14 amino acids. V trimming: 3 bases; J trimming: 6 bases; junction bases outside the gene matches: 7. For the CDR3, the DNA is TGTGCCAGCAGCGGACGACAGGGCTCGGATACGCAGTATTTT. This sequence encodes CASSGRQGSDTQYF.

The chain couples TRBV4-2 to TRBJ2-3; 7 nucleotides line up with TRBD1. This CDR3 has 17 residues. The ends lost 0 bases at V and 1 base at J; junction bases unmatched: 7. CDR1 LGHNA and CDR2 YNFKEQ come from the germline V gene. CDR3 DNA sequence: TGTGCCAGCAGCCAAGATCCCCGAGACAGGGGCACAGATACGCAGTATTTT. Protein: CASSQDPRDRGTDTQYF.

CDR3 in amino acids: CASSLGGGVGANVLTF. The DNA for the CDR3 is TGCGCCAGCAGCTTGGGGGGCGGGGTAGGGGCCAACGTCCTGACTTTC. This sequence joins TRBV5-1 and TRBJ2-6; perhaps TRBD2 as D (6 bases). Germline V CDR1 and CDR2: SGHRS, YFSETQ. V lost 0 bases to trimming and J lost 4 bases, with 11 bases between them. The CDR3 is 16 residues long.

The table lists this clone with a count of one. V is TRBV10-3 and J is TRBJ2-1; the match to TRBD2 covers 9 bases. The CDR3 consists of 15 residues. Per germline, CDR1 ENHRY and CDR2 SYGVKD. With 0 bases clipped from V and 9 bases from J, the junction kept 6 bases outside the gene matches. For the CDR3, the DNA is TGTGCCATCAGTGAGTCTAGCGGGAGATTTACTGAGCAGTTCTTC. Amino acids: CAISESSGRFTEQFF.

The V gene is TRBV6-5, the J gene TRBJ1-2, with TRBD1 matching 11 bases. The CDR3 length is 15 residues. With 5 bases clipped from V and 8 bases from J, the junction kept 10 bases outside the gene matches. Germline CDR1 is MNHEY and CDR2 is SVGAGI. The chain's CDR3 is CASSLGVGQGGGYTF. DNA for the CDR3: TGTGCCAGCAGTCTCGGAGTGGGACAGGGGGGGGGCTACACCTTC.

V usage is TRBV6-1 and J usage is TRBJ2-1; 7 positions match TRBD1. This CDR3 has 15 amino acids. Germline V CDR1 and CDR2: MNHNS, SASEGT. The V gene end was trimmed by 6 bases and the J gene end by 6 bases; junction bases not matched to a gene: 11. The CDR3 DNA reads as TGTGCCAGCAGGAGGGACCGGGACAGTACCAATGAGCAGTTCTTC. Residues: CASRRDRDSTNEQFF.